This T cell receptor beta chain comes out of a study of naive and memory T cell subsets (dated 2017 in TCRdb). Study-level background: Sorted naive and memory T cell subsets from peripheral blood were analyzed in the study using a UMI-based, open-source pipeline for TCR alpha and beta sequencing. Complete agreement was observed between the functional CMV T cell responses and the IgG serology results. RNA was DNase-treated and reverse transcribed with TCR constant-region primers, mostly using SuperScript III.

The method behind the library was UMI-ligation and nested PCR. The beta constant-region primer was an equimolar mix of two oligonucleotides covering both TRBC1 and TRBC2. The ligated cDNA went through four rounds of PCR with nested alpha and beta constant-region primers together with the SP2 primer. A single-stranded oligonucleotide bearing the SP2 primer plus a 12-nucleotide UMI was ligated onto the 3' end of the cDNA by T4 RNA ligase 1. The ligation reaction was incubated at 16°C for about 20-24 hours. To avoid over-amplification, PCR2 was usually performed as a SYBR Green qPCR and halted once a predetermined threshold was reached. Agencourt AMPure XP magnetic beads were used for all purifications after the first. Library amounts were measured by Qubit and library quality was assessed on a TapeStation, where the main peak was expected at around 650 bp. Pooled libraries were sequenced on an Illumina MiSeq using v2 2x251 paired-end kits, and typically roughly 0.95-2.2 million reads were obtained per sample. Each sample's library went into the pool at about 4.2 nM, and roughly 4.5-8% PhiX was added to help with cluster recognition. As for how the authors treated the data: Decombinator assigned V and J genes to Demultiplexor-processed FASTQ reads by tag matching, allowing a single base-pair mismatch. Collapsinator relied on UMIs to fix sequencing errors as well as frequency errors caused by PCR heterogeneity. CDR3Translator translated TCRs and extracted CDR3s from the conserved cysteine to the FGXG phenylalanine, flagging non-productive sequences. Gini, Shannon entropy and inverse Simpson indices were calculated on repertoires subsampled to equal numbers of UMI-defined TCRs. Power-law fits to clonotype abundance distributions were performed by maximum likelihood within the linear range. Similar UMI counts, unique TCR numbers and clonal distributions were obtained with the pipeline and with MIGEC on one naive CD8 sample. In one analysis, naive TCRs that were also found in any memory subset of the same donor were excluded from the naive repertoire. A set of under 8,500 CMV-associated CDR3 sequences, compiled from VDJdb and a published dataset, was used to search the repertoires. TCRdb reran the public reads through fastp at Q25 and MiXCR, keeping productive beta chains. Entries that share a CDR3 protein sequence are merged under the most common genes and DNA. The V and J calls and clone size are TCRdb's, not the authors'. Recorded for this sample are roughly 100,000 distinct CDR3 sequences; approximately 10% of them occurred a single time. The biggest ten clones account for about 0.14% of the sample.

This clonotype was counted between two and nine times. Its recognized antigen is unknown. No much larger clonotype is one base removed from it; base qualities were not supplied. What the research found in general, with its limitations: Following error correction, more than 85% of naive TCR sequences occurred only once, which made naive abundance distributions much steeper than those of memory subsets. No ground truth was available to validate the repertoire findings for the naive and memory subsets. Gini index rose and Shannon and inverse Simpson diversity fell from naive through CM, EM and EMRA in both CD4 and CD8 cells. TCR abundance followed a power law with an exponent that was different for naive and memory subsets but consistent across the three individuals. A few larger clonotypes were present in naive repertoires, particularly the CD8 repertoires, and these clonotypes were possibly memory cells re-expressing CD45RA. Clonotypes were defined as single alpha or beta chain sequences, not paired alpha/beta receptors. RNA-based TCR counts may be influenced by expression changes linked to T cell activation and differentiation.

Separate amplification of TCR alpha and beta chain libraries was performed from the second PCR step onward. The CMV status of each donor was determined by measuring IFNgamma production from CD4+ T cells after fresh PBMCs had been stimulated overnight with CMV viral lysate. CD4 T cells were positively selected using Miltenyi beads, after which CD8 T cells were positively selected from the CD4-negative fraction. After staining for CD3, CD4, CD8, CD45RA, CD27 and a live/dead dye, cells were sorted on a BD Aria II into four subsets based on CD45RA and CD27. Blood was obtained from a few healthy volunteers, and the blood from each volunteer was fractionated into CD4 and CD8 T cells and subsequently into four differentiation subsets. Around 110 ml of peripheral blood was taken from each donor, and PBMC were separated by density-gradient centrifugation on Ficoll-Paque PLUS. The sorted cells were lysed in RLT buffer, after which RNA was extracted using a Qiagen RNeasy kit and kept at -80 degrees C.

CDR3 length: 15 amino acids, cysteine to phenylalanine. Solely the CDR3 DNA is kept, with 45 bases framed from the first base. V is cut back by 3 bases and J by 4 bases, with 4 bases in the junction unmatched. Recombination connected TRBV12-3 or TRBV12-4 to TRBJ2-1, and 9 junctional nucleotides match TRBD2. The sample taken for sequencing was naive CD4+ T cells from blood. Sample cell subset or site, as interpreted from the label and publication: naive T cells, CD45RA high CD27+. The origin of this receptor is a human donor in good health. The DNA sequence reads TGTGCCAGCAGTTTGTCTAGCGGGGCTTACAATGAGCAGTTCTTC. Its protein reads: CASSLSSGAYNEQFF.